The TCR beta chain under discussion was sequenced for a study of metastatic and nonmetastatic thyroid tumors. Many counts were recorded for this clone. V lost 1 base, J lost 2 bases, and 15 bases stayed unmatched. Germline CDR1 is DFQATT and CDR2 is SNEGSKA (reference sequence). The CDR3 loop spans 20 amino acids. TCRdb re-clonotyped the PCR reads through MiXCR. In the table there are 64,000 or so clones, 15% to 20% of which are singletons. No treatment had been given to any patient before thyroid surgery. The TCR sequence derives from a male donor with papillary thyroid cancer or a benign thyroid nodule (not recorded which). Some clones in this sample may be carry-over from other donors' samples. This chain connects TRBV20-1 to TRBJ2-7; 15 positions match TRBD2. Sequenced: blood. The CDR3 nucleotides are TGCAGTGCTAGAGTGTCGGCAACCGGGACTAGCGGGGGGAATCCCTACGAGCAGTACTTC. This translates into CSARVSATGTSGGNPYEQYF.